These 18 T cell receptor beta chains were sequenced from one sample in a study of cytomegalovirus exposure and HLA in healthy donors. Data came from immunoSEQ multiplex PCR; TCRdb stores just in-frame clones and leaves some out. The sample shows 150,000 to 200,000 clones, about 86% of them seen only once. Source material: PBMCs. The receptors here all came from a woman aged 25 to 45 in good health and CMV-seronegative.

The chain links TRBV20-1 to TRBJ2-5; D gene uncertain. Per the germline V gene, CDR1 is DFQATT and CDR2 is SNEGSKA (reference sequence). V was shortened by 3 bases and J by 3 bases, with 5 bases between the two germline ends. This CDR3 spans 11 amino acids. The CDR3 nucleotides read TGCAGTGCTAGTCAAGAAGAGACCCAGTACTTC. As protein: CSASQEETQYF.

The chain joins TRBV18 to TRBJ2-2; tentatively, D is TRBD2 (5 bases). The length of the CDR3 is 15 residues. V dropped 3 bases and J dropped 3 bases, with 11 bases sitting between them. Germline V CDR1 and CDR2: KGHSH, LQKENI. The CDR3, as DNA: TGTGCCAGCTCACCCGAGGAGCGGTACACCGGGGAGCTGTTTTTT. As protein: CASSPEERYTGELFF. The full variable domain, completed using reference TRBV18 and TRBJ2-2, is NAGVMQNPRHLVRRRGQEARLRCSPMKGHSHVYWYRQLPEEGLKFMVYLQKENIIDESGMPKERFSAEFPKEGPSILRIQQVVRGDSAAYFCASSPEERYTGELFFGEGSRLTVL.

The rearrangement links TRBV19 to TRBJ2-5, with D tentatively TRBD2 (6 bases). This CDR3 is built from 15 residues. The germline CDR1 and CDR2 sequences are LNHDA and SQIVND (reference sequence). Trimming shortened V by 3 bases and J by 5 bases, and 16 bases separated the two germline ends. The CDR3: CASSIYGGTRETQYF. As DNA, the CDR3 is TGTGCCAGTAGTATCTACGGGGGAACTAGGGAGACCCAGTACTTC. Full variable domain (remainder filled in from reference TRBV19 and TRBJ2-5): DGGITQSPKYLFRKEGQNVTLSCEQNLNHDAMYWYRQDPGQGLRLIYYSQIVNDFQKGDIAEGYSVSREKKESFPLTVTSAQKNPTAFYLCASSIYGGTRETQYFGPGTRLLVL.

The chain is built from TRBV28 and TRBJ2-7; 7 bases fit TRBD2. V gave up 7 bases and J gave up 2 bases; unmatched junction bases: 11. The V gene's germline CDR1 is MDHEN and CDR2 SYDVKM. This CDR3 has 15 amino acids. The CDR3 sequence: CASITGGTLPYEQYF. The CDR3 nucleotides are TGTGCCAGCATCACGGGGGGTACTCTACCCTACGAGCAGTACTTC.

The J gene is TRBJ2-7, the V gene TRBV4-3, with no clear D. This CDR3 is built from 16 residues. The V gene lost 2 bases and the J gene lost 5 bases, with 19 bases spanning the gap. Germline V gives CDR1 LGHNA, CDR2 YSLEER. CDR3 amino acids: CASSQKPTGPRDEQYF. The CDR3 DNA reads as TGCGCCAGCAGCCAAAAACCCACGGGCCCCAGAGACGAGCAGTACTTC.

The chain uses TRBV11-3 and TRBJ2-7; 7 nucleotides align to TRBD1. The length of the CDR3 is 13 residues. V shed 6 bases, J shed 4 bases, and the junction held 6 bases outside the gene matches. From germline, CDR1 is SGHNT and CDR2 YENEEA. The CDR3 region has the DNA TGTGCCAGCAGTACCAGGACAGGATACGAGCAGTACTTC. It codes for CASSTRTGYEQYF.

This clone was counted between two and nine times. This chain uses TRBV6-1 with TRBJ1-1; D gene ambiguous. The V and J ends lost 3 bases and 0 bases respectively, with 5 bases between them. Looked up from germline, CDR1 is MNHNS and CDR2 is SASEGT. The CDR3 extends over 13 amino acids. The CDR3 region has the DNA TGTGCCAGCAGTGATTGGGTGAACACTGAAGCTTTCTTT. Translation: CASSDWVNTEAFF.

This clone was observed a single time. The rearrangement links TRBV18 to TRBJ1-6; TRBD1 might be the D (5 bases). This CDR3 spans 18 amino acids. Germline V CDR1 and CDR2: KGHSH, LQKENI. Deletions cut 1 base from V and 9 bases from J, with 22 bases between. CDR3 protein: CASSPLMDTPGLPSPLHF. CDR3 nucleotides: TGTGCCAGCTCACCACTAATGGACACTCCAGGACTCCCTTCACCCCTCCACTTT.

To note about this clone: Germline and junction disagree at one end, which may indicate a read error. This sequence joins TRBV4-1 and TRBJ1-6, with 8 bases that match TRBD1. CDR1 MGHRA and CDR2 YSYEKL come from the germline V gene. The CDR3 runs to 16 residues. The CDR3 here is CASSQAGQGHKSPLHF. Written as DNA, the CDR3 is TGCGCCAGCAGCCAAGCAGGACAGGGACATAAGTCACCCCTCCACTTT.

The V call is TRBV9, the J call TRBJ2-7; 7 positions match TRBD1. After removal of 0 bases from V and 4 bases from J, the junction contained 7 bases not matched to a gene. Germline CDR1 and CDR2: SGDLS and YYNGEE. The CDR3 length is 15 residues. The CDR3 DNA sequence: TGTGCCAGCAGCGTAGGAGGGGGCCCAGAGTACGAGCAGTACTTC. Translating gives CASSVGGGPEYEQYF. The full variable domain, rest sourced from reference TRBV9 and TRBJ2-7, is DSGVTQTPKHLITATGQRVTLRCSPRSGDLSVYWYQQSLDQGLQFLIQYYNGEERAKGNILERFSAQQFPDLHSELNLSSLELGDSALYFCASSVGGGPEYEQYFGPGTRLTVT.

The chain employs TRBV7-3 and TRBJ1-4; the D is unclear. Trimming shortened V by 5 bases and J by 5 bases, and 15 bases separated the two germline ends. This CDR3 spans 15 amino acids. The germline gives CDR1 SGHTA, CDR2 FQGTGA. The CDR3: CASSADGAGNEKLFF. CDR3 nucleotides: TGTGCCAGCAGCGCTGACGGTGCCGGGAATGAAAAACTGTTTTTT.

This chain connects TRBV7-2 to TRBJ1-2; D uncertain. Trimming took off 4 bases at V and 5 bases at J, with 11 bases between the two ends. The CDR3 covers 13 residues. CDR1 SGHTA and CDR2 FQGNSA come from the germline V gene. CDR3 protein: CASSSNLVYGYTF. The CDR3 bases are TGTGCCAGCAGCTCCAATCTAGTTTATGGCTACACCTTC.

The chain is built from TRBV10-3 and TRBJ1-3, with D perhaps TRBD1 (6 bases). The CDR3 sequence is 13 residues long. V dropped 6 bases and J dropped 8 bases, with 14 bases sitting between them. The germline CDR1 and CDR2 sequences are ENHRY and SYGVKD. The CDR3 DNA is TGTGCCATCAGGGACAGTAGCTGGGACACCATATATTTT. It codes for CAIRDSSWDTIYF.

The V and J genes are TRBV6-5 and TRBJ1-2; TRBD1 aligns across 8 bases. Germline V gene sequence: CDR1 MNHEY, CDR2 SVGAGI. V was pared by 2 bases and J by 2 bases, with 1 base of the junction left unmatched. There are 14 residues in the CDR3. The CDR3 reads CASSYAGGNYGYTF. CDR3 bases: TGTGCCAGCAGTTACGCAGGGGGCAACTATGGCTACACCTTC.

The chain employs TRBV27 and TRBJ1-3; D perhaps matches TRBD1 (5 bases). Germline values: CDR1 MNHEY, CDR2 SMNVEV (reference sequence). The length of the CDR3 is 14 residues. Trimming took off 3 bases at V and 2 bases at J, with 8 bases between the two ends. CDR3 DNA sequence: TGTGCCAGCAGTTTTTTGGGGGCTGGAAACACCATATATTTT. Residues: CASSFLGAGNTIYF.

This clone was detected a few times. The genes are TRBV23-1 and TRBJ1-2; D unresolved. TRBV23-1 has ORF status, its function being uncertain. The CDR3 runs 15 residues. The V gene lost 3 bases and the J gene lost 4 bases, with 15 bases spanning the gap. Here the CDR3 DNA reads TGCGCCAGCAGTCACCGGGATTCCTCGGGCTATGGCTACACCTTC. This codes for CASSHRDSSGYGYTF.

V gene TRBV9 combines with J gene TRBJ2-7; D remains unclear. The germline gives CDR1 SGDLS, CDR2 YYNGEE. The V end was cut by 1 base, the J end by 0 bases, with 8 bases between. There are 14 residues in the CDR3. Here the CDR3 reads CASSVSKSSYEQYF. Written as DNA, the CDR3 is TGTGCCAGCAGCGTAAGTAAGAGCTCCTACGAGCAGTACTTC.

The DNA of the CDR3 is TGTGCCAGCAGCGCGGTCTCTAGGGGGCTCGACGAGCAGTACTTC. This sequence encodes CASSAVSRGLDEQYF. This rearrangement joins TRBV9 to TRBJ2-7, with 7 bases fitting TRBD1. Germline values: CDR1 SGDLS, CDR2 YYNGEE. The CDR3 contains 15 residues. V was clipped by 3 bases and J by 5 bases; unmatched bases: 11.